A single sample is the source of the 27 T cell receptor beta chains below, sequenced in a study of cytomegalovirus exposure and HLA in healthy donors. The table came from immunoSEQ multiplex PCR; TCRdb's copy has only in-frame clones and leaves some out. The repertoire holds about 64,000 clones, with roughly 89% as singletons. Material for sequencing was PBMCs. The receptors shown here come from a woman between 18 and 30 years old in good health and CMV-seronegative.

The chain is built from TRBV30 and TRBJ2-5; no clear D. The germline V gene encodes CDR1 GTSNPN and CDR2 SVGIG (reference sequence). Trimming pared 5 bases from V and 8 bases from J, leaving 18 bases between. There are 13 residues in the CDR3. CDR3 amino acids: CAWGESTLATQYF. The CDR3 DNA reads as TGTGCCTGGGGCGAGTCGACCTTAGCAACCCAGTACTTC.

The chain combines TRBV7-2 with TRBJ1-2, with D hard to call. The length of the CDR3 is 13 residues. Germline CDR1 SGHTA, CDR2 FQGNSA. Trimming cost V 5 bases and J 8 bases, with 15 bases left between them. CDR3 nucleotide sequence: TGTGCCAGCAGCCGCGCTGTCGGGGAAGGCTACACCTTC. Encoded protein: CASSRAVGEGYTF.

This clone was seen a single time. CDR3 coding DNA: TGTGCCAGCAGCCTCCATCAGGGGTCCGGGGAGCTGTTTTTT. Encoded protein: CASSLHQGSGELFF. The chain is built from TRBV7-9 and TRBJ2-2, with a possible D match to TRBD1 (6 bases). V was clipped by 5 bases and J by 6 bases, with 13 bases between them. CDR1 SEHNR and CDR2 FQNEAQ come from the germline V gene (reference sequence). This CDR3 has 14 amino acids.

This clone was counted a single time. The chain couples TRBV5-1 to TRBJ2-5, with TRBD2 matching over 13 bases. CDR3 length equals 16 residues. In germline, CDR1 is SGHRS, CDR2 YFSETQ. Losses at the gene ends were 4 bases for V and 4 bases for J; bases not matched to a gene: 7. CDR3 region: CASSPGLAGASETQYF. The CDR3 region has the DNA TGCGCCAGCAGCCCCGGACTAGCGGGAGCCTCAGAGACCCAGTACTTC.

This clone was found once. The genes are TRBV27 and TRBJ2-3, with 11 bases lining up with TRBD2. The CDR3 totals 17 residues. Germline loops: CDR1 MNHEY, CDR2 SMNVEV (reference sequence). J was trimmed by 11 bases and V by 5 bases; bases with no gene match: 18. The CDR3, as DNA: TGTGCCAGCAGTCCGACATCTACTAGCGGGGGAGCTGGCGGGCAGTATTTT. Its protein is CASSPTSTSGGAGGQYF.

This clone was detected only a few times. The chain recombines TRBV6-1 with TRBJ2-2; TRBD1 is a possible D gene (5 bases). V shed 3 bases and J shed 0 bases, with 8 bases lying between them. This CDR3 comprises 15 residues. Germline assignment: CDR1 MNHNS and CDR2 SASEGT. In DNA form, the CDR3 reads TGTGCCAGCAGTGAGGGGCCAGCGAACACCGGGGAGCTGTTTTTT. It encodes CASSEGPANTGELFF.

The chain uses TRBV30 and TRBJ1-3; 8 bases are shared with TRBD1. Trimming took 0 bases from V and 4 from J; bases not matched to a gene: 2. Germline loops: CDR1 GTSNPN, CDR2 SVGIG (reference sequence). The CDR3 is 14 residues long. Written as DNA, the CDR3 is TGTGCCTGGAGTGTAGGGACAGGAGGAAACACCATATATTTT. This encodes CAWSVGTGGNTIYF.

The chain carries TRBV18 and TRBJ2-7; D perhaps matches TRBD1 (5 bases). CDR1 and CDR2 from the germline V gene are KGHSH and LQKENI. The CDR3 has 13 residues. The V end lost 3 bases, the J end lost 4 bases, and 10 bases lay between the germline ends. The DNA for the CDR3 is TGTGCCAGCTCACCGACAGCGACATACGAGCAGTACTTC. Protein sequence: CASSPTATYEQYF.

The J gene is TRBJ2-3, the V gene TRBV2; D perhaps matches TRBD1 (6 bases). The CDR3 loop spans 15 amino acids. V was cut by 4 bases and J by 3 bases, with 14 bases left in between. From germline, CDR1 is SNHLY and CDR2 FYNNEI. This CDR3 reads CASSAGLRGTDTQYF. The CDR3 nucleotides are TGTGCCAGCAGTGCGGGGCTCAGGGGTACAGATACGCAGTATTTT.

The chain employs TRBV9 and TRBJ1-1, with TRBD1 matching 7 bases. The CDR3 sequence is 19 residues long. The V gene's germline CDR1 is SGDLS and CDR2 YYNGEE. Trimming took 2 bases from V and 2 from J; bases not matched to a gene: 18. The CDR3 DNA reads as TGTGCCAGCAGCGTTGGGGGGACGAGGGGGCATGGAAGAAACACTGAAGCTTTCTTT. Translated, it gives CASSVGGTRGHGRNTEAFF.

The V gene is TRBV7-9, the J gene TRBJ1-4, with 10 positions matching TRBD1. Per germline, CDR1 SEHNR and CDR2 FQNEAQ (reference sequence). The CDR3 totals 14 residues. Germline trimming cut 4 bases from V and 7 bases from J; bases unmatched to any gene: 3. The CDR3: CASSSGQGPEKLFF. For the CDR3, the DNA is TGTGCCAGCAGCTCGGGACAGGGGCCTGAAAAACTGTTTTTT.

The V gene is TRBV27, the J gene TRBJ2-7; 10 bases are a match to TRBD1. This CDR3 has 15 residues. V lost 7 bases to trimming and J lost 7 bases; unmatched junction nucleotides: 13. Germline lookup yields CDR1 MNHEY and CDR2 SMNVEV (reference sequence). This chain's CDR3 is CASKTLRQGAKEQYF. In nucleotides, the CDR3 is TGTGCCAGCAAAACCCTCCGACAGGGGGCTAAAGAGCAGTACTTC.

J is TRBJ2-1 and V is TRBV10-3; 14 positions match TRBD2. Trimming cost V 5 bases and J 6 bases; bases outside gene matches: 9. The CDR3 is 17 residues long. Germline V gene sequence: CDR1 ENHRY, CDR2 SYGVKD. Here the CDR3 reads CAISPGGTSGGLNEQFF. Written as DNA, the CDR3 is TGTGCCATCAGTCCAGGGGGGACTAGCGGGGGCCTCAATGAGCAGTTCTTC.

The chain is built from TRBV7-3 and TRBJ2-7; TRBD2 aligns across 7 bases. Trimming removed 4 bases from V and 4 bases from J; junction bases left unmatched: 10. The CDR3 contains 15 residues. Per the germline V gene, CDR1 is SGHTA and CDR2 is FQGTGA. The CDR3 protein is CASSSGIGEGYEQYF. The CDR3 nucleotides are TGTGCCAGCAGCTCAGGAATCGGGGAGGGATACGAGCAGTACTTC.

The J gene is TRBJ1-5, the V gene TRBV19; D remains unclear. The CDR3 loop spans 15 amino acids. Trimming removed 4 bases from V and 1 base from J, with 11 bases in between. Germline V gene lookup returns CDR1 LNHDA and CDR2 SQIVND (reference sequence). CDR3 protein: CASSRVDGSNQPQHF. Written as DNA, the CDR3 is TGTGCCAGTAGTAGAGTCGACGGGAGCAATCAGCCCCAGCATTTT.

The chain recombines TRBV7-6 with TRBJ2-5, with TRBD1 matching 7 bases. V lost 1 base and J lost 5; bases outside the gene matches: 7. Germline V CDR1 and CDR2: SGHVS, FNYEAQ. The CDR3 length is 15 residues. This CDR3 is CASSLEGTVGETQYF. In DNA, the CDR3 is TGTGCCAGCAGCTTAGAAGGGACAGTAGGGGAGACCCAGTACTTC. The full variable domain, completed using reference TRBV7-6 and TRBJ2-5, is GAGVSQSPRYKVTKRGQDVALRCDPISGHVSLYWYRQALGQGPEFLTYFNYEAQQDKSGLPNDRFSAERPEGSISTLTIQRTEQRDSAMYRCASSLEGTVGETQYFGPGTRLLVL.

The chain carries TRBV6-4 and TRBJ2-1; TRBD2 matches at 10 bases. This CDR3 region has 16 residues. Losses at the gene ends were 5 bases for V and 6 bases for J; bases not matched to a gene: 10. CDR1 MRHNA and CDR2 SNTAGT come from the germline V gene. CDR3: CASSMFSSGGTNEQFF. The CDR3 DNA reads as TGTGCCAGCAGTATGTTCTCTAGCGGGGGCACCAATGAGCAGTTCTTC.

This chain uses TRBV29-1 with TRBJ2-1; weak D call: TRBD1 (5 bases). Germline assignment: CDR1 SQVTM and CDR2 ANQGSEA. CDR3 length: 19 residues. V lost 6 bases and J lost 0, with 27 bases in between. DNA of the CDR3: TGCAGCGTCCGCGGCCGAGACGAAGGGGCGAAGGGCTCCTACAATGAGCAGTTCTTC. Translated, it gives CSVRGRDEGAKGSYNEQFF.

This chain uses TRBV15 with TRBJ2-3, with D perhaps matching TRBD2 (6 bases). Germline V gene lookup returns CDR1 LNHNV and CDR2 YYDKDF (reference sequence). CDR3 length: 12 residues. V lost 0 bases and J lost 8, with 6 bases in between. For the CDR3, the DNA is TGTGCCACCAGCAGAGACGGGGGTACGCAGTATTTT. It is translated as CATSRDGGTQYF.

The chain uses TRBV30 and TRBJ1-2; a weak D match, TRBD1 (6 bases). V dropped 0 bases and J dropped 10 bases, with 9 bases sitting between them. The germline V gene encodes CDR1 GTSNPN and CDR2 SVGIG (reference sequence). CDR3 length: 11 amino acids. CDR3 sequence: CAWSVSGVYTF. CDR3 in DNA: TGTGCCTGGAGTGTGTCAGGGGTCTACACCTTC.

This chain connects TRBV10-3 to TRBJ1-1; D remains ambiguous. Deletions cut 6 bases from V and 4 bases from J, with 15 bases between. Germline CDR1 and CDR2: ENHRY and SYGVKD. There are 14 residues in the CDR3. Here the CDR3 DNA reads TGTGCCATCAGAAGTTCGGCAGGCCCCACTGAAGCTTTCTTT. Its translation: CAIRSSAGPTEAFF.

This clone appeared a few times. The chain combines TRBV28 with TRBJ1-1, with no clear D. V was pared by 5 bases and J by 4 bases, with 17 bases between. This CDR3 contains 15 residues. CDR1 and CDR2 (germline): MDHEN, SYDVKM. The CDR3 region has the DNA TGTGCCAGCAGTCTACCCCCCGCCCTTGGCACTGAAGCTTTCTTT. Protein: CASSLPPALGTEAFF.

The rearrangement links TRBV7-6 to TRBJ2-5; possibly TRBD2 for D (6 bases). This CDR3 is built from 13 residues. Between the trimmed V and J ends, which lost 5 bases and 2 bases, there was a span of 9 bases. Per the germline V gene, CDR1 is SGHVS and CDR2 is FNYEAQ. CDR3 sequence: CASSLGGQETQYF. Written as DNA, the CDR3 is TGTGCCAGCAGCCTGGGGGGACAAGAGACCCAGTACTTC.

This chain joins TRBV6-5 and TRBJ1-4; no clear D. Germline CDR1 and CDR2: MNHEY and SVGAGI. With 6 bases removed from V and 4 bases from J, the gap between germline ends came to 9 bases. This CDR3 is 13 amino acids long. The CDR3 nucleotides are TGTGCCAGCAGCATGGGAGTTAATGAAAAACTGTTTTTT. It codes for CASSMGVNEKLFF.

This clone was found once. V gene TRBV19 combines with J gene TRBJ2-7; D possibly corresponds to TRBD2 (5 bases). Germline V gives CDR1 LNHDA, CDR2 SQIVND (reference sequence). Trimming removed 8 bases from V and 3 bases from J, with 14 bases in between. The CDR3 has 13 amino acids. The DNA of the CDR3 is TGTGCCAGTCATCCCCCGGGGAGCTACGAGCAGTACTTC. Translated: CASHPPGSYEQYF. Full variable domain (remainder filled in from reference TRBV19 and TRBJ2-7): DGGITQSPKYLFRKEGQNVTLSCEQNLNHDAMYWYRQDPGQGLRLIYYSQIVNDFQKGDIAEGYSVSREKKESFPLTVTSAQKNPTAFYLCASHPPGSYEQYFGPGTRLTVT.

This chain uses TRBV4-2 with TRBJ2-3; 7 nucleotides align to TRBD2. The CDR3 totals 17 residues. Germline CDR1 is LGHNA and CDR2 is YNFKEQ. V shed 3 bases, J shed 2 bases, and the junction held 11 bases outside the gene matches. Written as DNA, the CDR3 is TGTGCCAGCAGCCAGCTAGGCCCGGGGGGTGACACAGATACGCAGTATTTT. This translates into CASSQLGPGGDTDTQYF.

V and J are TRBV4-2 and TRBJ2-3, with TRBD1 as a possible D gene (6 bases). The CDR3 spans 14 residues. Germline CDR1 reads LGHNA; CDR2 reads YNFKEQ. V lost 6 bases and J lost 2, with 12 bases in between. Here the CDR3 reads CASRKDRHTDTQYF. The CDR3, as DNA: TGTGCCAGCAGAAAGGACAGACACACAGATACGCAGTATTTT.